This T cell receptor (beta chain) came from a study of shared clonotypes between healthy human individuals. The overall study: Ranging from 18 to 49 in age, donors were a couple of women and a few men. A donor's plate count was three for CD4 naive and three for CD4 memory; CD8 naive had two and CD8 memory one.

Clones were sequenced by immunoSEQ multiplex PCR, and TCRdb holds only the in-frame ones, with some missing. There are some 2.1 million clones in the sample; about 95% occur only once, and roughly 1% lies in the top ten. Per the germline V gene, CDR1 is KGHSH and CDR2 is LQKENI. V was pared by 6 bases and J by 7 bases, with 21 bases between. The length of the CDR3 is 15 residues. Naive CD8 cells lacked CD45RO, underwent positive selection for CCR7 and left out terminally differentiated effector memory CD45RA+ cells. Source material: naive CD8+ T cells sorted from blood. The TCR comes from a man aged 18 to 35 in good health. This sequence joins TRBV18 and TRBJ1-1; D is unresolved. CDR3 amino acids: CASSQRRTLDGEAFF. The CDR3 region has the DNA TGTGCCAGCTCGCAACGGCGGACTCTCGACGGTGAAGCTTTCTTT.